This T cell receptor beta chain was profiled in a study of blood T cell repertoires in COVID-19. Data came from immunoSEQ multiplex PCR; TCRdb stores just in-frame clones and leaves some out. The profile shows approximately 300,000 clones, 86% of them singletons. CDR1 is SGDLS and CDR2 is YYNGEE in the germline V gene. V dropped 0 bases and J dropped 2 bases, with 4 bases sitting between them. CDR3 length: 13 amino acids. Comments on this clone: The same CDR3 arises from other DNA sequences in this sample as well.

The sequenced sample consisted of peripheral blood. The receptor was isolated from a woman in her forties or fifties with acute or convalescent COVID-19. This chain connects TRBV9 to TRBJ2-3; unclear D gene. The CDR3 DNA sequence: TGTGCCAGCAGCGTAGCCAACACAGATACGCAGTATTTT. The encoded protein is CASSVANTDTQYF.